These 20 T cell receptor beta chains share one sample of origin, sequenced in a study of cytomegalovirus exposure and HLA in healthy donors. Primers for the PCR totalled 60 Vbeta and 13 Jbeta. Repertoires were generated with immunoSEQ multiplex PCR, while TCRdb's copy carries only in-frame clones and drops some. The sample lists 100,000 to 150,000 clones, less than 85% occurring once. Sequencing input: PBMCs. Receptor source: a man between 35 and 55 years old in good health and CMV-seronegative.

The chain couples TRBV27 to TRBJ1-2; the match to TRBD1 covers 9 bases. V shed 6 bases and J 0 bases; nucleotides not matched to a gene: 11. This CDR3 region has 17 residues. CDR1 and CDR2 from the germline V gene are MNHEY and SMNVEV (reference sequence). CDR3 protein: CASSRTTGGPTNYGYTF. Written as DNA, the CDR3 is TGTGCCAGCAGCCGCACCACAGGGGGCCCCACTAACTATGGCTACACCTTC.

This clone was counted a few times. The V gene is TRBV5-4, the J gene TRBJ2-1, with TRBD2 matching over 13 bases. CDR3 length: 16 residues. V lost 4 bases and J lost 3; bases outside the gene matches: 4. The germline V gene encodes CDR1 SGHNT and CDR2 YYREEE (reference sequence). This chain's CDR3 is CASSGGTSGIYNEQFF. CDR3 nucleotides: TGTGCCAGCAGCGGTGGGACTAGCGGGATCTACAATGAGCAGTTCTTC.

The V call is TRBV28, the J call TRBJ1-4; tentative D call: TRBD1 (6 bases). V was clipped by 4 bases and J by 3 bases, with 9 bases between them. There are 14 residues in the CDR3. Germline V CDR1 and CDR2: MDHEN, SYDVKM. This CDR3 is CASSSGVANEKLFF. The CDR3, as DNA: TGTGCCAGCAGTTCAGGGGTGGCTAATGAAAAACTGTTTTTT.

This CDR3 reads CASSLDTGGLYEQYF. Here the CDR3 DNA reads TGCGCCAGCAGCTTGGATACAGGGGGCCTCTACGAGCAGTACTTC. This rearrangement joins TRBV5-1 to TRBJ2-7; 9 bases align to TRBD1. Germline CDR1 is SGHRS and CDR2 is YFSETQ. This CDR3 region has 15 residues. Losses at the gene ends were 0 bases for V and 3 bases for J; bases not matched to a gene: 4. Supplemented by reference TRBV5-1 and TRBJ2-7, the full variable domain reads KAGVTQTPRYLIKTRGQQVTLSCSPISGHRSVSWYQQTPGQGLQFLFEYFSETQRNKGNFPGRFSGRQFSNSRSEMNVSTLELGDSALYLCASSLDTGGLYEQYFGPGTRLTVT.

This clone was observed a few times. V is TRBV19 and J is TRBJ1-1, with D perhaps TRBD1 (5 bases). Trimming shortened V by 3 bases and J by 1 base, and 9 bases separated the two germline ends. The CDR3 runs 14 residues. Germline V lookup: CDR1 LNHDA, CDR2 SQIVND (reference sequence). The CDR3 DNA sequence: TGTGCCAGTAGTATTAGTGACAGGAACACTGAAGCTTTCTTT. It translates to CASSISDRNTEAFF. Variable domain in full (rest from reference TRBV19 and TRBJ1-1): DGGITQSPKYLFRKEGQNVTLSCEQNLNHDAMYWYRQDPGQGLRLIYYSQIVNDFQKGDIAEGYSVSREKKESFPLTVTSAQKNPTAFYLCASSISDRNTEAFFGQGTRLTVV.

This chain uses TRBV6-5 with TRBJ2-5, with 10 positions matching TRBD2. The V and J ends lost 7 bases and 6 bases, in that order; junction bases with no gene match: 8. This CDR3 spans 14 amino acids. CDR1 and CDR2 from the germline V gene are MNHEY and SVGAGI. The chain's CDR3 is CASIAGGRRKTQYF. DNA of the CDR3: TGTGCCAGCATAGCGGGGGGTCGACGGAAGACCCAGTACTTC.

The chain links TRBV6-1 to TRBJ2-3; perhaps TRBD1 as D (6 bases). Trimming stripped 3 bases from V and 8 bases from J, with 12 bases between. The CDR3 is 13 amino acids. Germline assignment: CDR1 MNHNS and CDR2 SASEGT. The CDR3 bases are TGTGCCAGCAGTGAGGCCCTCAGGGGTACGCAGTATTTT. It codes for CASSEALRGTQYF.

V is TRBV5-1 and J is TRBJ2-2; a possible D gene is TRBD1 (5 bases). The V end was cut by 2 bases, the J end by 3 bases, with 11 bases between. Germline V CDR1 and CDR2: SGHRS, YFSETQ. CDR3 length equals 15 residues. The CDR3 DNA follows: TGCGCCAGCAGCTTATTGCAGGGCGACACCGGGGAGCTGTTTTTT. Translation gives CASSLLQGDTGELFF.

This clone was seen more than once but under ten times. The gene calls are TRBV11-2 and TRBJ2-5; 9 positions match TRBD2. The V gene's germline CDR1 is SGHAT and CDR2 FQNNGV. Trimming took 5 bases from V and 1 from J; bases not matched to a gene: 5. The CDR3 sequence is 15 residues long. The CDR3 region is CASSAGGAVQETQYF. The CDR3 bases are TGTGCCAGCAGCGCGGGGGGGGCAGTCCAAGAGACCCAGTACTTC. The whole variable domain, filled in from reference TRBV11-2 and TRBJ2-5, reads EAGVAQSPRYKIIEKRQSVAFWCNPISGHATLYWYQQILGQGPKLLIQFQNNGVVDDSQLPKDRFSAERLKGVDSTLKIQPAKLEDSAVYLCASSAGGAVQETQYFGPGTRLLVL.

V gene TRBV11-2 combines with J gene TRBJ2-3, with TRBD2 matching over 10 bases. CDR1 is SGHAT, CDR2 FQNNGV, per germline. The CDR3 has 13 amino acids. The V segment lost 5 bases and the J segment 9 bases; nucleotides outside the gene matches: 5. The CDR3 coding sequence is TGTGCCAGCAGCCTAGCGGGAGTCGACACGCAGTATTTT. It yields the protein CASSLAGVDTQYF. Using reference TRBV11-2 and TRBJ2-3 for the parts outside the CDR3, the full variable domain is EAGVAQSPRYKIIEKRQSVAFWCNPISGHATLYWYQQILGQGPKLLIQFQNNGVVDDSQLPKDRFSAERLKGVDSTLKIQPAKLEDSAVYLCASSLAGVDTQYFGPGTRLTVL.

The CDR3 region has the DNA TGTGCCAGCAGTGATTTCCAGGGCGGTGGCTACACCTTC. It translates to CASSDFQGGGYTF. V is TRBV6-1 and J is TRBJ1-2; D may be TRBD1 (5 bases). V was trimmed by 3 bases and J by 7 bases, leaving 12 bases between them. Per the germline V gene, CDR1 is MNHNS and CDR2 is SASEGT. The CDR3 is 13 amino acids.

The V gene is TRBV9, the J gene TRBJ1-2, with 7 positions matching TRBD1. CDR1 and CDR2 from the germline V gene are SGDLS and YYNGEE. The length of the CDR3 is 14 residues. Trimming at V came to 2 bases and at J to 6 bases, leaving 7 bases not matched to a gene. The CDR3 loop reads CASSVSQGEDGYTF. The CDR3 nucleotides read TGTGCCAGCAGCGTTAGCCAGGGGGAGGATGGCTACACCTTC.

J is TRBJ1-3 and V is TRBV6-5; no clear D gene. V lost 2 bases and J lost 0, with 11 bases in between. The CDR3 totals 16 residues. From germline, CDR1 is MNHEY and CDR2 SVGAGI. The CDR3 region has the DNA TGTGCCAGCAGTTACACACAACCTGGCTCTGGAAACACCATATATTTT. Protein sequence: CASSYTQPGSGNTIYF.

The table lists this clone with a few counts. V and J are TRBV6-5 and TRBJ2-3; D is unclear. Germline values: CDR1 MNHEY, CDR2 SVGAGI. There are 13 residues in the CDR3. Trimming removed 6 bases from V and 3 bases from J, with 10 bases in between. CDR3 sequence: CASRPDGTDTQYF. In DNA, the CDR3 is TGTGCCAGCAGACCCGACGGGACAGATACGCAGTATTTT.

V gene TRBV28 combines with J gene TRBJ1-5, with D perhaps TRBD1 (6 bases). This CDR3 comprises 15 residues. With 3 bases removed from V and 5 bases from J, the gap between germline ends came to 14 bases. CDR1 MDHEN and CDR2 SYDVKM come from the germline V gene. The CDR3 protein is CASSFGGAADQPQHF. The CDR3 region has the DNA TGTGCCAGCAGTTTCGGGGGGGCTGCGGATCAGCCCCAGCATTTT.

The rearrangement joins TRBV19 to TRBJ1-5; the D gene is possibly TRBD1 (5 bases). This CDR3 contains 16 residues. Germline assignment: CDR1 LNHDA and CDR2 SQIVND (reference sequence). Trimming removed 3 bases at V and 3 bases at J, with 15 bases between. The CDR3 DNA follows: TGTGCCAGTAGTATTGGTAAGGGGAACCTCAATCAGCCCCAGCATTTT. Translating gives CASSIGKGNLNQPQHF.

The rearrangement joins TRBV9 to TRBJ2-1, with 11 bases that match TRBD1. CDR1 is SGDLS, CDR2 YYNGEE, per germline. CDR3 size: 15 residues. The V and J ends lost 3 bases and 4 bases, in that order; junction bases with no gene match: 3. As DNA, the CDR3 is TGTGCCAGCAGCGACGGACAGGGGGCGTACAATGAGCAGTTCTTC. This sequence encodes CASSDGQGAYNEQFF.

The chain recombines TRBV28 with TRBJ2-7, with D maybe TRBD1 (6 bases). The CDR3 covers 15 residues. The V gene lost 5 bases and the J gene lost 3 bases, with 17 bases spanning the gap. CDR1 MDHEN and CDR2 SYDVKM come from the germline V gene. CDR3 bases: TGTGCCAGCAGTATCTCTCAGGGGTTTAACTACGAGCAGTACTTC. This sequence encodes CASSISQGFNYEQYF.

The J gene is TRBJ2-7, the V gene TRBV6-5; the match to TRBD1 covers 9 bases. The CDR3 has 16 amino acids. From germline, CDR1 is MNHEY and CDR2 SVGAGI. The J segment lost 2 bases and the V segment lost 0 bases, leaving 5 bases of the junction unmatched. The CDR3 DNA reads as TGTGCCAGCAGTTACTCGATCGGGACAGGGCCCTACGAGCAGTACTTC. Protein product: CASSYSIGTGPYEQYF.

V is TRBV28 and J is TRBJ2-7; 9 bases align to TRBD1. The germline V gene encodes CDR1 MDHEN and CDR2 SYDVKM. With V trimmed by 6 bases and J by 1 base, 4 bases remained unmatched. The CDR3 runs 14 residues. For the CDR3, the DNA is TGTGCCAGCAGATCCGGGACAGGGTCCTACGAGCAGTACTTC. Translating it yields CASRSGTGSYEQYF.